Below, 4 T cell receptor beta chains from the same sample are listed, as sequenced in a study of regulatory T cells in long-lasting Graves disease. Sample time point: newly diagnosed GD, antithyroid drugs for less than 3 months. Construction of the TCR library relied on RNA isolated from PBMCs. The TCR beta library used iRepertoire HTBI primers with Arm-PCR amplification of CDR3. TCRdb used MiXCR to reprocess the multiplex PCR reads, holding one entry per CDR3 protein. The sample shows some 460,000 distinct CDR3 sequences, under 20% of them seen only once. These records were also assigned to another study, of T cells in Graves' hyperthyroidism and ophthalmopathy.

Specimen: peripheral blood mononuclear cells (PBMCs), collected at new diagnosis, from a patient treated with antithyroid drugs. The receptors originated from a man in his forties or fifties with Graves disease.

This clonotype was detected ten times or more. This rearrangement joins TRBV6-1 to TRBJ1-5, with a possible D match to TRBD1 (5 bases). Germline values: CDR1 MNHNS, CDR2 SASEGT. The CDR3 is 15 residues long. The V end was cut by 1 base, the J end by 4 bases, with 11 bases between. The CDR3, as DNA: TGTGCCAGCAGTGAAGGGTGGGGCGAAAATCAGCCCCAGCATTTT. Translation gives CASSEGWGENQPQHF.

J is TRBJ2-6 and V is TRBV29-1; D gene uncertain. CDR1 SQVTM and CDR2 ANQGSEA come from the germline V gene. Deletions cut 3 bases from V and 2 bases from J, with 5 bases between. The CDR3 spans 13 residues. The CDR3, as DNA: TGCAGCGTTGAGAAAGCTGGGGCCAACGTCCTGACTTTC. This translates into CSVEKAGANVLTF.

The gene calls are TRBV4-2 and TRBJ2-1; a possible D gene is TRBD1 (5 bases). Trimming stripped 0 bases from V and 10 bases from J, with 13 bases between. The CDR3 loop spans 14 amino acids. The germline V gene encodes CDR1 LGHNA and CDR2 YNFKEQ. CDR3 bases: TGTGCCAGCAGCCAAGATTTAGGGGCTTGGGAGCAGTTCTTC. It is translated as CASSQDLGAWEQFF.

This chain links TRBV7-6 with TRBJ2-3; TRBD1 matches 8 bases. The germline gives CDR1 SGHVS, CDR2 FNYEAQ. V shed 1 base and J 0 bases; nucleotides not matched to a gene: 3. The CDR3 consists of 16 residues. Here the CDR3 DNA reads TGTGCCAGCAGCTTAGGGCGGACAGGGAGCACAGATACGCAGTATTTT. This encodes CASSLGRTGSTDTQYF.